This entry is about one T cell receptor beta chain. The sample is drawn from a study of blood T cell repertoires in COVID-19. Across the study: Researchers got acute and convalescent COVID-19 samples from the United States, Italy and Spain. The analysed material was cDNA or gDNA that came from T cells, B-cell-depleted T cells, or PBMCs.

Original processing notes: Cell counts per sample came from amplifying reference gene primers. TCRdb's table, derived via immunoSEQ multiplex PCR, lists solely in-frame clones and lacks some. V, J and clone size reflect that table, while D and trimming were determined from the DNA. The table includes approximately 75,000 clones, approximately 92% detected once. This CDR3 is 14 amino acids long. Trimming took 8 bases from V and 5 from J; bases not matched to a gene: 5. Germline V gene data show CDR1 as MNHEY and CDR2 as SVGAGI. The V and J genes are TRBV6-5 and TRBJ1-6, with 8 bases that match TRBD1. This sequence originates from a human donor in a cohort sampled during active COVID-19. Specimen: peripheral blood. For the CDR3, the DNA is TGTGCCAGCTGGCAGGGGGCAGATAATTCACCCCTCCACTTT. Protein sequence: CASWQGADNSPLHF.